These T cell receptor beta chains were read from a single sample in a study of blood T cells in healthy people across ages. TCRdb called the 5' RACE reads again in MiXCR, with one record for every CDR3 protein. The table shows about 810,000 distinct CDR3 sequences, with roughly 35% occurring only once. What was sequenced was blood. These receptors all come from a young man in good health. CDR3s include the opening cysteine and the closing phenylalanine or tryptophan. D genes are given only for firm matches. Some rows have no size entry. The others give once, few or many, or a class for an expanded clone.

d_call: -
clone_size: -
j_call: TRBJ2-6
v_call: TRBV2
cdr3_aa: CASSVDRHSGANVLAF
cdr3_nt: TGTGCCAGCAGTGTGGACCGACACTCTGGGGCCAACGTCCTGGCTTTC

d_call: -
clone_size: -
j_call: TRBJ2-7
v_call: TRBV9
cdr3_aa: CASSVDGLSSYEQYF
cdr3_nt: TGTGCCAGCAGCGTAGACGGACTATCCTCCTACGAGCAGTACTTC

d_call: -
clone_size: -
j_call: TRBJ1-1
v_call: TRBV25-1
cdr3_aa: CASSDWGRNTEAFF
cdr3_nt: TGTGCCAGCAGTGACTGGGGGAGGAACACTGAAGCTTTCTTT

d_call: TRBD1
clone_size: -
j_call: TRBJ1-2
v_call: TRBV7-9
cdr3_aa: CASSLVGTGADYTF
cdr3_nt: TGTGCCAGCAGCTTAGTCGGGACAGGGGCCGACTACACCTTC

d_call: TRBD1
clone_size: few
j_call: TRBJ2-2
v_call: TRBV7-2
cdr3_aa: CASSLPIALTGTGTGELFF
cdr3_nt: TGTGCCAGCAGCTTGCCGATCGCCTTGACCGGGACAGGGACCGGGGAGCTGTTTTTT

d_call: -
clone_size: -
j_call: TRBJ2-7
v_call: TRBV21-1
cdr3_aa: CASSKEFASYEQYF
cdr3_nt: TGTGCCAGCAGCAAAGAGTTCGCCTCCTACGAGCAGTACTTC

d_call: -
clone_size: -
j_call: TRBJ1-4
v_call: TRBV4-3
cdr3_aa: CASSQDGDTNEKLFF
cdr3_nt: TGCGCCAGCAGCCAAGATGGGGACACTAATGAAAAACTGTTTTTT

d_call: -
clone_size: many
j_call: TRBJ1-2
v_call: TRBV10-3
cdr3_aa: CAISERTDDGYTF
cdr3_nt: TGTGCCATCAGTGAGAGGACAGACGATGGCTACACCTTC

d_call: TRBD1
clone_size: -
j_call: TRBJ2-5
v_call: TRBV12-3/TRBV12-4
cdr3_aa: CASSLGTGEPDEQYF
cdr3_nt: TGTGCCAGCAGTCTGGGGACAGGGGAGCCTGATGAGCAGTACTTC

d_call: -
clone_size: -
j_call: TRBJ1-5
v_call: TRBV20-1
cdr3_aa: CSAPPNSNQPQHF
cdr3_nt: TGCAGTGCCCCCCCAAATAGCAATCAGCCCCAGCATTTT

d_call: TRBD2
clone_size: few
j_call: TRBJ2-3
v_call: TRBV7-9
cdr3_aa: CASSFGQRGGRGTDTQYF
cdr3_nt: TGTGCCAGCAGCTTCGGCCAGCGGGGGGGCCGAGGGACAGATACGCAGTATTTT

d_call: -
clone_size: -
j_call: TRBJ1-4
v_call: TRBV12-3/TRBV12-4
cdr3_aa: CASTDMAGGTGELFF
cdr3_nt: TGTGCCAGCACTGATATGGCCGGGGGTACCGGGGAACTGTTTTTT

d_call: -
clone_size: -
j_call: TRBJ1-1
v_call: TRBV29-1
cdr3_aa: CSVATNTEAFF
cdr3_nt: TGCAGCGTCGCAACGAACACTGAAGCTTTCTTT

d_call: -
clone_size: -
j_call: TRBJ2-5
v_call: TRBV9
cdr3_aa: CASSEGNQETQYF
cdr3_nt: TGTGCCAGCAGCGAGGGGAACCAAGAGACCCAGTACTTC

d_call: TRBD2
clone_size: few
j_call: TRBJ2-7
v_call: TRBV12-3/TRBV12-4
cdr3_aa: CASSLGSGMELAGYYNEQYF
cdr3_nt: TGTGCCAGCAGTTTAGGATCAGGGATGGAACTAGCGGGGTACTACAATGAGCAGTACTTC

d_call: TRBD1
clone_size: -
j_call: TRBJ2-3
v_call: TRBV10-2
cdr3_aa: CASLGGDRDTDTQYF
cdr3_nt: TGCGCCAGTCTAGGTGGGGACAGGGACACAGATACGCAGTATTTT

d_call: -
clone_size: -
j_call: TRBJ1-2
v_call: TRBV5-1
cdr3_aa: CASNSLGGTYYGYTF
cdr3_nt: TGCGCCAGCAACTCACTTGGGGGGACCTACTATGGCTACACCTTC

d_call: -
clone_size: -
j_call: TRBJ2-3
v_call: TRBV5-1
cdr3_aa: CASSGGPPSTDTQYF
cdr3_nt: TGCGCCAGCAGCGGGGGACCGCCGAGCACAGATACGCAGTATTTT

d_call: -
clone_size: -
j_call: TRBJ2-2
v_call: TRBV12-3/TRBV12-4
cdr3_aa: CASSLGGNKAGELFF
cdr3_nt: TGTGCCAGCAGTTTAGGGGGGAACAAGGCCGGGGAGCTGTTTTTT

d_call: -
clone_size: -
j_call: TRBJ2-1
v_call: TRBV7-9
cdr3_aa: CASSPSSNYNEQFF
cdr3_nt: TGTGCCAGCAGCCCCTCTTCTAACTACAATGAGCAGTTCTTC

d_call: TRBD2
clone_size: many
j_call: TRBJ2-1
v_call: TRBV20-1
cdr3_aa: CSAPTSGGAAAKNEQFF
cdr3_nt: TGCAGTGCTCCTACTAGCGGGGGGGCAGCCGCTAAGAATGAGCAGTTCTTC

d_call: TRBD1
clone_size: few
j_call: TRBJ1-2
v_call: TRBV12-3/TRBV12-4
cdr3_aa: CASGPGTDHGYTF
cdr3_nt: TGTGCCAGCGGGCCCGGGACAGACCATGGCTACACCTTC

d_call: TRBD1
clone_size: few
j_call: TRBJ2-3
v_call: TRBV29-1
cdr3_aa: CSVRDRDSTDTQYF
cdr3_nt: TGCAGCGTTCGCGACAGGGATAGCACAGATACGCAGTATTTT

d_call: -
clone_size: many
j_call: TRBJ2-7
v_call: TRBV7-6
cdr3_aa: CASSSPFYEQYF
cdr3_nt: TGTGCCAGCAGCTCCCCATTCTACGAGCAGTACTTC

d_call: -
clone_size: -
j_call: TRBJ2-7
v_call: TRBV11-2
cdr3_aa: CASSPSGRGGGAQYF
cdr3_nt: TGTGCCAGCAGCCCTAGTGGAAGGGGCGGAGGGGCGCAGTACTTC

d_call: TRBD2
clone_size: once
j_call: TRBJ2-2
v_call: TRBV20-1
cdr3_aa: CSASSGGYNTGELFF
cdr3_nt: TGCAGTGCTAGTAGCGGGGGGTACAACACCGGGGAGCTGTTTTTT

d_call: -
clone_size: -
j_call: TRBJ2-7
v_call: TRBV11-2
cdr3_aa: CASSLGGSLAIEQYF
cdr3_nt: TGTGCCAGCAGCTTAGGGGGCTCCCTAGCTATCGAGCAGTACTTC

d_call: -
clone_size: -
j_call: TRBJ2-3
v_call: TRBV5-1
cdr3_aa: CASSLFQNPDTQYF
cdr3_nt: TGCGCCAGCAGCTTATTCCAGAACCCAGATACGCAGTATTTT

d_call: -
clone_size: few
j_call: TRBJ1-2
v_call: TRBV5-1
cdr3_aa: CASSVGGGLYGYTF
cdr3_nt: TGCGCCAGCAGCGTGGGCGGGGGACTCTATGGCTACACCTTC

d_call: -
clone_size: many
j_call: TRBJ2-5
v_call: TRBV10-3
cdr3_aa: CAISEGGSETQYF
cdr3_nt: TGTGCCATCAGTGAGGGGGGGTCGGAGACCCAGTACTTC

d_call: TRBD1
clone_size: many
j_call: TRBJ2-5
v_call: TRBV10-3
cdr3_aa: CAISETGTAETQYF
cdr3_nt: TGTGCCATCAGTGAGACGGGGACAGCGGAGACCCAGTACTTC

d_call: -
clone_size: -
j_call: TRBJ2-2
v_call: TRBV2
cdr3_aa: CASSEASRANTGELFF
cdr3_nt: TGTGCCAGCAGTGAAGCGTCTCGAGCGAACACCGGGGAGCTGTTTTTT

d_call: TRBD2
clone_size: -
j_call: TRBJ2-3
v_call: TRBV7-3
cdr3_aa: CASSHLPRSGGGTDTQYF
cdr3_nt: TGTGCCAGCAGCCATCTCCCCCGGAGCGGGGGGGGCACAGATACGCAGTATTTT

d_call: TRBD1
clone_size: -
j_call: TRBJ1-4
v_call: TRBV20-1
cdr3_aa: CSAGIRDRDEKLFF
cdr3_nt: TGCAGTGCTGGGATCCGGGACAGGGATGAAAAACTGTTTTTT

d_call: TRBD2
clone_size: few
j_call: TRBJ2-7
v_call: TRBV12-3/TRBV12-4
cdr3_aa: CASSLPRTSGGPSYNEQYF
cdr3_nt: TGTGCCAGCAGTCTACCCCGGACTAGCGGGGGCCCCTCCTACAATGAGCAGTACTTC

d_call: -
clone_size: -
j_call: TRBJ2-1
v_call: TRBV7-3
cdr3_aa: CASSLYPNEQFF
cdr3_nt: TGTGCCAGCAGCTTATACCCTAATGAGCAGTTCTTC

d_call: -
clone_size: few
j_call: TRBJ1-4
v_call: TRBV20-1
cdr3_aa: CSARTQIGPEREKLFF
cdr3_nt: TGCAGTGCTAGAACACAGATCGGGCCAGAACGAGAAAAACTGTTTTTT

d_call: -
clone_size: many
j_call: TRBJ1-2
v_call: TRBV20-1
cdr3_aa: CSAQDIANYGYTF
cdr3_nt: TGCAGTGCGCAGGACATCGCTAACTATGGCTACACCTTC

d_call: -
clone_size: few
j_call: TRBJ1-1
v_call: TRBV15
cdr3_aa: CATSRDRASSEAFF
cdr3_nt: TGTGCCACCAGCAGAGATCGAGCCAGCTCTGAAGCTTTCTTT

d_call: TRBD1
clone_size: -
j_call: TRBJ2-5
v_call: TRBV6-2/TRBV6-3
cdr3_aa: CASSWDSNKETQYF
cdr3_nt: TGTGCCAGCAGCTGGGACAGCAATAAAGAGACCCAGTACTTC

d_call: -
clone_size: -
j_call: TRBJ2-2
v_call: TRBV6-6
cdr3_aa: CASSYQTANTGELFF
cdr3_nt: TGTGCCAGCAGTTACCAGACAGCCAACACCGGGGAGCTGTTTTTT

d_call: -
clone_size: many
j_call: TRBJ2-4
v_call: TRBV4-3
cdr3_aa: CASSQNRGRGNPLAKNIQYF
cdr3_nt: TGCGCCAGCAGCCAAAACCGCGGAAGGGGCAACCCCTTAGCCAAAAACATTCAGTACTTC

d_call: -
clone_size: -
j_call: TRBJ2-2
v_call: TRBV5-1
cdr3_aa: CASSSDGSPGGELFF
cdr3_nt: TGCGCCAGCAGCTCGGATGGGTCCCCCGGCGGGGAGCTGTTTTTT

d_call: TRBD2
clone_size: few
j_call: TRBJ2-3
v_call: TRBV6-5
cdr3_aa: CASSYSTPSSGGARDTQYF
cdr3_nt: TGTGCCAGCAGTTATTCGACTCCCTCTAGCGGGGGGGCCAGAGATACGCAGTATTTT

d_call: TRBD1
clone_size: -
j_call: TRBJ1-4
v_call: TRBV20-1
cdr3_aa: CSARDEGQSKEKLFF
cdr3_nt: TGCAGTGCTAGAGATGAGGGACAGAGTAAGGAAAAACTGTTTTTT

d_call: -
clone_size: -
j_call: TRBJ2-1
v_call: TRBV14
cdr3_aa: CASSLHPRDAPSREQFF
cdr3_nt: TGTGCCAGCAGCCTTCACCCCCGGGACGCGCCTTCCAGGGAGCAGTTCTTC

d_call: -
clone_size: -
j_call: TRBJ2-2
v_call: TRBV9
cdr3_aa: CASSVGWGPNTGELFF
cdr3_nt: TGTGCCAGCAGCGTAGGATGGGGACCGAACACCGGGGAGCTGTTTTTT

d_call: -
clone_size: once
j_call: TRBJ2-3
v_call: TRBV5-1
cdr3_aa: CASSDRFGGKDTQYF
cdr3_nt: TGCGCCAGCAGCGACCGTTTTGGGGGAAAGGATACGCAGTATTTT

d_call: -
clone_size: -
j_call: TRBJ1-2
v_call: TRBV4-2
cdr3_aa: CASSPDPSSYGYTF
cdr3_nt: TGTGCCAGCAGCCCCGATCCTAGTTCCTATGGCTACACCTTC

d_call: -
clone_size: -
j_call: TRBJ1-4
v_call: TRBV7-2
cdr3_aa: CASSLNPSGTTNEKLFF
cdr3_nt: TGTGCCAGCAGCTTAAACCCTTCCGGGACAACTAATGAAAAACTGTTTTTT

d_call: -
clone_size: -
j_call: TRBJ2-7
v_call: TRBV20-1
cdr3_aa: CSARKPEGGYEQYF
cdr3_nt: TGCAGTGCTCGAAAGCCCGAGGGGGGCTACGAGCAGTACTTC

d_call: TRBD1
clone_size: few
j_call: TRBJ2-2
v_call: TRBV25-1
cdr3_aa: CASSEGQGRTGELFF
cdr3_nt: TGTGCCAGCAGTGAGGGACAGGGAAGGACCGGGGAGCTGTTTTTT

d_call: -
clone_size: few
j_call: TRBJ2-6
v_call: TRBV21-1
cdr3_aa: CASSNRVGSGANVLTF
cdr3_nt: -

d_call: TRBD2
clone_size: -
j_call: TRBJ2-5
v_call: TRBV7-2
cdr3_aa: CASSFRRGGLETQYF
cdr3_nt: TGTGCCAGCAGCTTTAGGCGGGGGGGCCTCGAGACCCAGTACTTC

d_call: -
clone_size: few
j_call: TRBJ1-2
v_call: TRBV12-3/TRBV12-4
cdr3_aa: CASNPGRRQLQGYTF
cdr3_nt: TGTGCCAGCAACCCCGGGCGGCGACAACTTCAGGGCTACACCTTC

d_call: -
clone_size: -
j_call: TRBJ1-4
v_call: TRBV7-9
cdr3_aa: CASSLYPTGHANEKLFF
cdr3_nt: TGTGCCAGCAGCCTCTACCCCACAGGGCACGCTAATGAAAAACTGTTTTTT

d_call: TRBD1
clone_size: many
j_call: TRBJ1-2
v_call: TRBV7-2
cdr3_aa: CASSLRAGGRDYGYTF
cdr3_nt: TGTGCCAGCAGCTTACGCGCAGGGGGCCGCGACTATGGCTACACCTTC